The 5 T cell receptor beta chains listed next were all sequenced from one sample in a study of blood T cell repertoires in COVID-19. TCRdb keeps only in-frame clones here, not all; method: immunoSEQ multiplex PCR. The sample lists tens of thousands of clones, around 83% occurring once. The sequenced sample was peripheral blood. Receptors were obtained from a man aged 45 to 65 with active COVID-19.

This clone occurred once. The chain combines TRBV18 with TRBJ2-1; 8 nucleotides agree with TRBD1. V gave up 4 bases and J gave up 3 bases; unmatched junction bases: 5. The CDR3 has 15 amino acids. CDR1 is KGHSH and CDR2 is LQKENI in the germline V gene. CDR3 in DNA: TGTGCCAGCTCACAGGGGACAGGCTACTACAATGAGCAGTTCTTC. Its translation: CASSQGTGYYNEQFF.

This clone was detected only once. This sequence joins TRBV5-4 and TRBJ1-3, with D unclear. This CDR3 has 16 amino acids. With 4 bases removed from V and 0 bases from J, the gap between germline ends came to 14 bases. The V gene's germline CDR1 is SGHNT and CDR2 YYREEE (reference sequence). The CDR3: CASSPGRAGSGNTIYF. The DNA of the CDR3 is TGTGCCAGCAGCCCGGGAAGGGCAGGCTCTGGAAACACCATATATTTT.

This chain joins TRBV5-1 and TRBJ2-1; possibly TRBD2 for D (7 bases). CDR3 size: 14 residues. V lost 3 bases and J lost 7, with 14 bases in between. Germline CDR1 SGHRS, CDR2 YFSETQ. The CDR3 DNA reads TGCGCCAGCAGCTGGTCGGGGGGCCGGAATGAGCAGTTCTTC. Its translation is CASSWSGGRNEQFF.

This clone turned up a few times. The chain is built from TRBV5-1 and TRBJ2-7, with D possibly being TRBD1 (6 bases). V was pared by 4 bases and J by 9 bases, with 17 bases between. The CDR3 covers 13 residues. Germline CDR1 and CDR2: SGHRS and YFSETQ. CDR3 amino acids: CASSGGSASSQYF. The CDR3 DNA follows: TGCGCCAGCAGCGGGGGCAGCGCCTCTTCGCAGTACTTC.

This clone was found a few times. J is TRBJ2-1 and V is TRBV5-1, with D perhaps matching TRBD1 (6 bases). The V end was cut by 3 bases, the J end by 9 bases, with 16 bases between. This CDR3 contains 14 residues. CDR1 is SGHRS and CDR2 is YFSETQ in the germline V gene. The CDR3 loop reads CASSSETGHTEQFF. CDR3 nucleotides: TGCGCCAGCAGCTCCGAAACAGGGCACACTGAGCAGTTCTTC.